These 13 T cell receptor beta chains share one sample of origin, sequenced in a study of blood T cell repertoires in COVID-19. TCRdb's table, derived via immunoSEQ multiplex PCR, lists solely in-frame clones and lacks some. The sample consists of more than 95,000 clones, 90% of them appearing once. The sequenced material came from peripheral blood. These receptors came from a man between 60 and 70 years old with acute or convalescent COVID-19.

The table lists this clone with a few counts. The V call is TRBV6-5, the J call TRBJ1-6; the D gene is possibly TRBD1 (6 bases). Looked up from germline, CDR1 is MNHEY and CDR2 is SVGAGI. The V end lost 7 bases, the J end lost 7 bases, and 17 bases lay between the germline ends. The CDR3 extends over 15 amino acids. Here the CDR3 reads CASTYSRGGNSPLHF. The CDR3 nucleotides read TGTGCCAGCACCTACAGTAGGGGGGGAAATTCACCCCTCCACTTT.

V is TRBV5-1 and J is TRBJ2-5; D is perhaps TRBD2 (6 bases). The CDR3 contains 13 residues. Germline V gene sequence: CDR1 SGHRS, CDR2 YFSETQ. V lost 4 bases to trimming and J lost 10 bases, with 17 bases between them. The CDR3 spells CASSREEGRSQYF. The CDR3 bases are TGCGCCAGCAGCAGAGAGGAGGGGAGGAGCCAGTACTTC.

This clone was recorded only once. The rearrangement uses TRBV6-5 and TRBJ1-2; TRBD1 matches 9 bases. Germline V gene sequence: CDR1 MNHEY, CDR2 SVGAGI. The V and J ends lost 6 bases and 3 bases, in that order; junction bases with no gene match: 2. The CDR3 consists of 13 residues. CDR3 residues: CASRGQGHYGYTF. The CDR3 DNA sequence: TGTGCCAGCAGGGGACAGGGACACTATGGCTACACCTTC.

The CDR3 nucleotides read TGTGCCTGGAGTGTACACTCAACAGGGAATTATCATTCACCCCTCCACTTT. Amino acid sequence: CAWSVHSTGNYHSPLHF. The chain uses TRBV30 and TRBJ1-6, with D tentatively TRBD1 (6 bases). The V gene lost 0 bases and the J gene lost 8 bases, with 20 bases spanning the gap. CDR3 length: 17 amino acids. The V gene's germline CDR1 is GTSNPN and CDR2 SVGIG (reference sequence).

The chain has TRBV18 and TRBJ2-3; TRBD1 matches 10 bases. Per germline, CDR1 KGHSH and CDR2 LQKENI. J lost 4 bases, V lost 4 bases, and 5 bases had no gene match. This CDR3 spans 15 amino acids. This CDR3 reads CASSHRTGGADTQYF. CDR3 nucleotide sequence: TGTGCCAGCTCACACCGGACAGGGGGAGCAGATACGCAGTATTTT.

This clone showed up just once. CDR3 residues: CASSPSLAGATDTQYF. The CDR3 coding sequence is TGTGCCAGCTCACCATCCCTAGCGGGAGCCACAGATACGCAGTATTTT. The rearrangement uses TRBV18 and TRBJ2-3; 10 bases map to TRBD2. CDR1 and CDR2 from the germline V gene are KGHSH and LQKENI. Trimming at V came to 2 bases and at J to 2 bases, leaving 4 bases not matched to a gene. This CDR3 contains 16 residues.

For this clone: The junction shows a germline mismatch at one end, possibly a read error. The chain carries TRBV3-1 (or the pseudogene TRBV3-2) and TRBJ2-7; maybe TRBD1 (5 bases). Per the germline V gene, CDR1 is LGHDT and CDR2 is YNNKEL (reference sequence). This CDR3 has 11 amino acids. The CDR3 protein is CASSQVGRVFF. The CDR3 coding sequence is TGTGCCAGCAGCCAAGTGGGGCGAGTTTTCTTC.

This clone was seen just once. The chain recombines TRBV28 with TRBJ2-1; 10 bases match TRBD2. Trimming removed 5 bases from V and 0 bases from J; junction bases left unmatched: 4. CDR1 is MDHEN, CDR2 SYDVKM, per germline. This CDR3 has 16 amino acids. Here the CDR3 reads CASSTSGASSYNEQFF. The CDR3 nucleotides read TGTGCCAGCAGTACTAGCGGGGCGAGCTCCTACAATGAGCAGTTCTTC.

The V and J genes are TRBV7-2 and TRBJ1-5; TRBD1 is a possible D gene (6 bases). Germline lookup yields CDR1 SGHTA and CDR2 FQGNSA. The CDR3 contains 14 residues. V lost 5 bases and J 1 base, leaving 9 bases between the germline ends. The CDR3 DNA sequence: TGTGCCAGCAGCCACAGGGAGAGCAATCAGCCCCAGCATTTT. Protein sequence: CASSHRESNQPQHF. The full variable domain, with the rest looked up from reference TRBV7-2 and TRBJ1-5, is GAGVSQSPSNKVTEKGKDVELRCDPISGHTALYWYRQSLGQGLEFLIYFQGNSAPDKSGLPSDRFSAERTGGSVSTLTIQRTQQEDSAVYLCASSHRESNQPQHFGDGTRLSIL.

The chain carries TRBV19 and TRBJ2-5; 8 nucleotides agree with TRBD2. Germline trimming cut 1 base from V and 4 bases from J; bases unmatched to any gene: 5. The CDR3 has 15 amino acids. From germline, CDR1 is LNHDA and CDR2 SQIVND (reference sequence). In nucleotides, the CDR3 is TGTGCCAGTAGTATAGCGGGAGGGGGGAGAGAGACCCAGTACTTC. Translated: CASSIAGGGRETQYF.

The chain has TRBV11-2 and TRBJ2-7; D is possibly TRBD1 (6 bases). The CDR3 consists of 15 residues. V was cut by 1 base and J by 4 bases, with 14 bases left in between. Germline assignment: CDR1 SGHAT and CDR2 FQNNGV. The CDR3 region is CASSLGIGQQYEQYF. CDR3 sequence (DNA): TGTGCCAGCAGCTTAGGAATCGGACAGCAGTACGAGCAGTACTTC. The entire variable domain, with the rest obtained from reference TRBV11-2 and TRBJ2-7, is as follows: EAGVAQSPRYKIIEKRQSVAFWCNPISGHATLYWYQQILGQGPKLLIQFQNNGVVDDSQLPKDRFSAERLKGVDSTLKIQPAKLEDSAVYLCASSLGIGQQYEQYFGPGTRLTVT.

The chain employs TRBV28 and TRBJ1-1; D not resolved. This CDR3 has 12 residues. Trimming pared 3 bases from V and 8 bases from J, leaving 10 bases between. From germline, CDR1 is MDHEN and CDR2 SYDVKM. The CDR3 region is CASSLGRQEAFF. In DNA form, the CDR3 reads TGTGCCAGCAGTTTGGGGAGGCAGGAAGCTTTCTTT.

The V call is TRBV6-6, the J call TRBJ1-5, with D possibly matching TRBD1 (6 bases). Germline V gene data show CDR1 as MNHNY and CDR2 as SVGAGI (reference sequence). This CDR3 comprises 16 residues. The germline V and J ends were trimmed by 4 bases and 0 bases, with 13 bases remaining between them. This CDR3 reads CASSSNYRDSNQPQHF. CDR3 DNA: TGTGCCAGCAGTTCCAATTACAGGGATAGCAATCAGCCCCAGCATTTT.